One and the same sample provided the 28 T cell receptor beta chains below, sequenced in a study of blood T cells in healthy people across ages. It was with a sample-barcoded 5' primer and a J-beta primer mix that a second PCR of roughly 6 to 11 cycles was run. TCRdb reanalysed the 5' RACE reads using MiXCR and keeps one entry per CDR3 protein. The table has 1.5 million to 2 million distinct CDR3 sequences, about 32% seen once. The material sequenced was blood. The receptors derive from a woman aged 25 to 39 in good health.

V usage is TRBV12-3 or TRBV12-4 and J usage is TRBJ2-7; no clear D. CDR3 length: 15 amino acids. Deletions cut 2 bases from V and 2 bases from J, with 13 bases between. The CDR3 DNA reads TGTGCCAGCAGTTTAAGGGTGGTTGTTACCTACGAGCAGTACTTC. Encoded protein: CASSLRVVVTYEQYF.

CDR3 DNA: TGCAGTGCCGGTGGGACTAGCGGGAGGGCCTCCTACAATGAGCAGTTCTTC. Encoded protein: CSAGGTSGRASYNEQFF. The genes are TRBV20-1 and TRBJ2-1; the match to TRBD2 covers 16 bases. With V trimmed by 6 bases and J by 0 bases, 5 bases remained unmatched. Germline CDR1 and CDR2: DFQATT and SNEGSKA (reference sequence). This CDR3 spans 17 amino acids.

The chain recombines TRBV5-6 with TRBJ1-4; D is unresolved. The V and J ends lost 7 bases and 0 bases respectively, with 13 bases between them. CDR1 is SGHDT and CDR2 is YYEEEE in the germline V gene. This CDR3 has 15 residues. This chain's CDR3 is CASGLERSTNEKLFF. CDR3 DNA sequence: TGTGCCAGCGGACTTGAACGCTCAACTAATGAAAAACTGTTTTTT.

The V and J genes are TRBV20-1 and TRBJ2-1, with 9 nucleotides matching TRBD2. The CDR3 covers 15 residues. Germline CDR1 reads DFQATT; CDR2 reads SNEGSKA (reference sequence). The V gene end was trimmed by 0 bases and the J gene end by 2 bases; junction bases not matched to a gene: 2. CDR3 region: CSAREAGGTYNEQFF. CDR3 in DNA: TGCAGTGCTAGAGAAGCGGGAGGCACCTACAATGAGCAGTTCTTC.

This clonotype was seen more than once but under ten times. The DNA of the CDR3 is TGCAGTGCTACGGACAGGGAGGGTGGCTACACCTTC. Translated, it gives CSATDREGGYTF. J is TRBJ1-2 and V is TRBV20-1; 8 bases fit TRBD1. Germline V lookup: CDR1 DFQATT, CDR2 SNEGSKA (reference sequence). The V and J ends lost 4 bases and 7 bases, in that order; junction bases with no gene match: 5. The length of the CDR3 is 12 residues.

Comment on this clonotype: A much larger clone lies one base from this, so it may be a read error. The J gene is TRBJ2-5, the V gene TRBV15; D not certain. This CDR3 is built from 15 residues. Germline CDR1 is LNHNV and CDR2 is YYDKDF (reference sequence). CDR3 sequence (DNA): TGTGCCACCAGCAGAGATGTCGGATACCAAGAGACCCGGTACTTC. Translated, it gives CATSRDVGYQETRYF.

This clonotype appeared once. This chain connects TRBV27 to TRBJ1-5; D is ambiguous. In germline, CDR1 is MNHEY, CDR2 SMNVEV (reference sequence). The CDR3 consists of 13 residues. V dropped 5 bases and J dropped 6 bases, with 11 bases sitting between them. The DNA for the CDR3 is TGTGCCAGCAGTCTAGGTGTGAGTCAGCCCCAGCATTTT. It translates to CASSLGVSQPQHF.

This chain connects TRBV11-2 to TRBJ2-1; D is ambiguous. The germline V and J ends were trimmed by 5 bases and 1 base, with 15 bases remaining between them. The CDR3 is 16 residues long. CDR1 is SGHAT, CDR2 FQNNGV, per germline. The CDR3 spells CASSPPPGGSYNEQFF. In DNA form, the CDR3 reads TGTGCCAGCAGCCCTCCTCCGGGTGGGTCCTACAATGAGCAGTTCTTC.

This clonotype has only a few counts. At one end the junction does not follow the germline gene, possibly because of a read error. This chain connects TRBV6-1 to TRBJ1-5; D remains ambiguous. Per the germline V gene, CDR1 is MNHNS and CDR2 is SASEGT. This CDR3 comprises 17 residues. The CDR3 protein is CASSGIPFADNNQPQHF. In DNA form, the CDR3 reads TGTGCCAGCAGTGGAATCCCTTTCGCGGATAATAATCAGCCTCAGCATTTT.

This sequence joins TRBV10-2 and TRBJ1-2; D is unclear. The CDR3 runs 14 residues. Trimming pared 4 bases from V and 2 bases from J, leaving 11 bases between. Germline-derived CDR1 and CDR2 are WSHSY and SAAADI. CDR3 nucleotides: TGCGCCAGCAGTGTGCAATTTGCGAACTATGGCTACACCTTC. Encoded protein: CASSVQFANYGYTF.

The table lists this clonotype with a few counts. The chain uses TRBV28 and TRBJ2-1, with 12 bases aligning to TRBD2. The junction had 6 bases not matched to a gene; V was cut back by 7 bases and J by 8 bases. CDR1 and CDR2 (germline): MDHEN, SYDVKM. CDR3 length: 14 residues. In DNA form, the CDR3 reads TGTGCCAGCAATCTAGCGGGAGGGCCCTATGAGCAGTTCTTC. Its protein product is CASNLAGGPYEQFF.

This clonotype showed up just a few times. This chain connects TRBV5-1 to TRBJ2-7, with D possibly being TRBD1 or TRBD2 (5 bases each). Trimming shortened V by 4 bases and J by 7 bases, and 18 bases separated the two germline ends. This CDR3 has 14 amino acids. CDR1 is SGHRS and CDR2 is YFSETQ in the germline V gene. This CDR3 reads CASSPGTTVREQYF. CDR3 bases: TGCGCCAGCAGCCCGGGGACCACCGTGAGGGAGCAGTACTTC.

This clonotype was counted a few times. This chain connects TRBV30 to TRBJ1-1, with TRBD1 matching over 7 bases. The CDR3 spans 15 residues. Germline assignment: CDR1 GTSNPN and CDR2 SVGIG (reference sequence). After removal of 5 bases from V and 1 base from J, the junction contained 10 bases not matched to a gene. DNA for the CDR3: TGTGCCTGGGGGGAACTGACAGGGAGGAACACTGAAGCTTTCTTT. Translating gives CAWGELTGRNTEAFF. The complete variable domain, with remaining parts taken from reference TRBV30 and TRBJ1-1, reads SQTIHQWPATLVQPVGSPLSLECTVEGTSNPNLYWYRQAAGRGLQLLFYSVGIGQISSEVPQNLSASRPQDRQFILSSKKLLLSDSGFYLCAWGELTGRNTEAFFGQGTRLTVV.

The chain is built from TRBV5-6 and TRBJ2-1; perhaps TRBD2 as D (7 bases). The V end was cut by 3 bases, the J end by 4 bases, with 23 bases between. CDR1 and CDR2 (germline): SGHDT, YYEEEE. The CDR3 is made up of 18 amino acids. CDR3 sequence (DNA): TGTGCCAGCAGCTCCTTGGGGGGGGCGCCCAAGGGTTACAATGAGCAGTTCTTC. This sequence encodes CASSSLGGAPKGYNEQFF.

This clonotype was counted a few times. J is TRBJ2-7 and V is TRBV2; TRBD2 matches at 10 bases. Trimming removed 0 bases from V and 4 bases from J; junction bases left unmatched: 3. CDR3 length equals 15 residues. Germline assignment: CDR1 SNHLY and CDR2 FYNNEI. CDR3 residues: CASSEAGSGGYEQYF. CDR3 DNA sequence: TGTGCCAGCAGTGAAGCGGGTAGCGGGGGGTACGAGCAGTACTTC.

The V call is TRBV16, the J call TRBJ2-7; D not resolved. The V gene's germline CDR1 is KGHSY and CDR2 FQNENV. CDR3 length: 16 amino acids. Trimming removed 8 bases from V and 3 bases from J, with 23 bases in between. CDR3 DNA: TGTGCCAGCTCCCGACGAGAAGGGCCTACAGACTACGAGCAGTACTTC. It yields the protein CASSRREGPTDYEQYF.

This clonotype was counted only a few times. V usage is TRBV20-1 and J usage is TRBJ2-3, with D possibly TRBD1 on 5 matching bases. This CDR3 is built from 14 residues. CDR1 is DFQATT and CDR2 is SNEGSKA in the germline V gene (reference sequence). V shed 5 bases and J shed 4 bases, with 16 bases lying between them. This CDR3 is CSAVRVENADTQYF. The CDR3 DNA reads as TGCAGTGCTGTCAGGGTAGAGAATGCAGATACGCAGTATTTT.

This chain joins TRBV10-3 and TRBJ2-7, with D hard to call. Per germline, CDR1 ENHRY and CDR2 SYGVKD. V lost 7 bases, J lost 4 bases, and 14 bases lay in between. The CDR3 is 13 residues long. CDR3 nucleotides: TGTGCCATCAAGGGTGTCATAACGTACGAGCAGTACTTC. Translating gives CAIKGVITYEQYF.

This rearrangement joins TRBV5-1 to TRBJ1-2; the D is unclear. Germline CDR1 SGHRS, CDR2 YFSETQ. The CDR3 covers 16 residues. Trimming left V 0 bases short and J 0 bases short, with 12 bases between. CDR3 sequence: CASSLVADSANYGYTF. The CDR3 DNA follows: TGCGCCAGCAGCTTGGTCGCCGACTCAGCTAACTATGGCTACACCTTC. Full variable domain (remainder filled in from reference TRBV5-1 and TRBJ1-2): KAGVTQTPRYLIKTRGQQVTLSCSPISGHRSVSWYQQTPGQGLQFLFEYFSETQRNKGNFPGRFSGRQFSNSRSEMNVSTLELGDSALYLCASSLVADSANYGYTFGSGTRLTVV.

The chain has TRBV12-3 or TRBV12-4 and TRBJ2-1; D may correspond to TRBD1 or TRBD2 (5 bases each). V lost 4 bases, J lost 7 bases, and 14 bases lay in between. The CDR3 consists of 14 residues. CDR3 sequence (DNA): TGTGCCAGCAGTTGGGACGGCGGTTTTAATGAGCAGTTCTTC. The encoded protein is CASSWDGGFNEQFF.

The genes are TRBV5-6 and TRBJ2-1; 11 bases agree with TRBD2. The V and J ends lost 1 base and 4 bases, in that order; junction bases with no gene match: 4. Germline V CDR1 and CDR2: SGHDT, YYEEEE. CDR3 length: 16 amino acids. The DNA for the CDR3 is TGTGCCAGCAGCTTGATGGGACTAGCGGTTTACAATGAGCAGTTCTTC. It specifies CASSLMGLAVYNEQFF.

The rearrangement links TRBV12-2 to TRBJ2-1; TRBD2, the table's D call, was not compared with the DNA. TRBV12-2 is a pseudogene locus. The CDR3 length is 17 residues. The CDR3 region has the DNA TGTGCAAGTCGCCCTCGGTTACGGAGCGGGGGCTACAATGAGCAGTTCTTC. This gives the protein CASRPRLRSGGYNEQFF.

This clonotype was counted many times. The J gene is TRBJ1-1, the V gene TRBV5-1; D unresolved. Trimming pared 0 bases from V and 2 bases from J, leaving 11 bases between. CDR3 length: 15 residues. The germline gives CDR1 SGHRS, CDR2 YFSETQ. Here the CDR3 reads CASSLGGSVNTEAFF. CDR3 coding DNA: TGCGCCAGCAGCTTGGGAGGTTCCGTCAACACTGAAGCTTTCTTT.

The rearrangement links TRBV10-2 to TRBJ2-1; 7 nucleotides line up with TRBD1. Trimming took 6 bases from V and 0 from J; bases not matched to a gene: 11. The CDR3 runs 17 residues. Germline CDR1 and CDR2: WSHSY and SAAADI. CDR3 loop: CASRGSRGPSSYNEQFF. The CDR3 DNA follows: TGCGCCAGCAGAGGGTCAAGGGGGCCTAGCTCCTACAATGAGCAGTTCTTC.

V usage is TRBV7-9 and J usage is TRBJ2-2; perhaps D is TRBD1 or TRBD2 (5 bases each). In germline, CDR1 is SEHNR, CDR2 FQNEAQ (reference sequence). V lost 5 bases and J 3 bases, leaving 16 bases between the germline ends. This CDR3 comprises 16 residues. The CDR3 here is CASSVLVGDDTGELFF. The CDR3 DNA sequence: TGTGCCAGCAGCGTACTAGTGGGGGATGACACCGGGGAGCTGTTTTTT. The variable domain in full, with the rest retrieved from reference TRBV7-9 and TRBJ2-2, is DTGVSQNPRHKITKRGQNVTFRCDPISEHNRLYWYRQTLGQGPEFLTYFQNEAQLEKSRLLSDRFSAERPKGSFSTLEIQRTEQGDSAMYLCASSVLVGDDTGELFFGEGSRLTVL.

The chain recombines TRBV6-1 with TRBJ2-1; TRBD2 matches 9 bases. Germline values: CDR1 MNHNS, CDR2 SASEGT. This CDR3 region has 14 residues. V was pared by 7 bases and J by 5 bases, with 6 bases of the junction left unmatched. The CDR3 reads CASTKRGVDNEQFF. CDR3 nucleotides: TGTGCCAGCACCAAGCGGGGGGTCGACAATGAGCAGTTCTTC.

This clonotype was seen a handful of times. The gene calls are TRBV5-1 and TRBJ2-7, with 10 bases aligning to TRBD2. The V gene end was trimmed by 0 bases and the J gene end by 2 bases; junction bases not matched to a gene: 2. Germline V CDR1 and CDR2: SGHRS, YFSETQ. The CDR3 is made up of 15 amino acids. The CDR3, as DNA: TGCGCCAGCAGCTTGGTACTAGCGGGGCCCTACGAGCAGTACTTC. Protein: CASSLVLAGPYEQYF.

J is TRBJ2-1 and V is TRBV19; D gene uncertain. Germline V gene lookup returns CDR1 LNHDA and CDR2 SQIVND (reference sequence). The V end was cut by 5 bases, the J end by 5 bases, with 13 bases between. This CDR3 spans 14 amino acids. For the CDR3, the DNA is TGTGCCAGTAGTTTCCAGAACCTAAACAATGAGCAGTTCTTC. This sequence encodes CASSFQNLNNEQFF.